This T cell receptor (beta chain) derives from a study of T-cell reconstitution after alpha-beta-depleted transplantation in children. General study points: Some patients showed high day-60 TCRbeta diversity, which derived from surviving recipient T cells and thymic progenitors.

This clonotype has at least ten counts. The target antigen is unknown. The CDR3 has 14 amino acids. Per germline, CDR1 SNHLY and CDR2 FYNNEI. The V gene lost 7 bases and the J gene lost 2 bases, with 12 bases spanning the gap. The TCRbeta library was prepared with unique molecular identifiers. A single record per CDR3 protein comes from TCRdb applying MiXCR to the PCR reads. The sample has nearly 250,000 distinct CDR3 sequences; 8.2% are singletons. This TCR was sampled from a male patient under 18 who had a stem cell transplant for acute lymphoblastic leukemia, so the T cells may come from the graft donor. J is TRBJ1-5 and V is TRBV2; the D is unclear. Sequencing used PBMCs, mostly from graft donor cells, obtained 180 days after TCRalphabeta/CD19-depleted stem cell transplant. The CDR3 reads CASTSSGGNQPQHF. For the CDR3, the DNA is TGTGCCAGCACCTCATCTGGAGGCAATCAGCCCCAGCATTTT.